A single T cell receptor beta chain is shown here with its context. The length of the CDR3 is 13 residues. Trimming cost V 7 bases and J 3 bases; bases outside gene matches: 4. The germline gives CDR1 MGHRA, CDR2 YSYEKL. These data are taken from a study of blood T cell repertoires in COVID-19. Study overall: The samples span acute and convalescent COVID-19 from the United States, Italy and Spain.

Source study methods: Cell counts per sample came from amplifying reference gene primers. Sequencing was performed with immunoSEQ multiplex PCR; in TCRdb, only in-frame clones are kept and a portion is missing. For V, J and clone size, that table is used; D and trimming come from the DNA. In the table there are some 28,000 clones, 87% of which are singletons. The TCR was taken from a human donor in a cohort sampled during active COVID-19. Sequencing used peripheral blood. The chain links TRBV4-1 to TRBJ2-7; 9 nucleotides match TRBD1. The CDR3 here is CASIRQGVYEQYF. As DNA, the CDR3 is TGCGCCAGCATTCGACAGGGGGTCTACGAGCAGTACTTC.